This paragraph covers one TCR beta chain sequence. There are 13 residues in the CDR3. The data are from a study of T cell responses to AZD1222 COVID-19 vaccine. Some clones are missing from TCRdb's copy, which holds only in-frame ones; the method was immunoSEQ multiplex PCR. The table shows under 70,000 clones, with 76% occurring only once. The specimen comprised peripheral blood, sampled on day 0 of AZD1222 vaccination. The TCR comes from an adult in good health. This chain joins TRBV21-1 and TRBJ2-7; the table's D call, TRBD1, was not checked against the DNA. TRBV21-1 represents a pseudogene. The CDR3 bases are TGTGCCAGCGGAGGACAGGGGGCATACGAGCAGTACTTC. It is translated as CASGGQGAYEQYF.